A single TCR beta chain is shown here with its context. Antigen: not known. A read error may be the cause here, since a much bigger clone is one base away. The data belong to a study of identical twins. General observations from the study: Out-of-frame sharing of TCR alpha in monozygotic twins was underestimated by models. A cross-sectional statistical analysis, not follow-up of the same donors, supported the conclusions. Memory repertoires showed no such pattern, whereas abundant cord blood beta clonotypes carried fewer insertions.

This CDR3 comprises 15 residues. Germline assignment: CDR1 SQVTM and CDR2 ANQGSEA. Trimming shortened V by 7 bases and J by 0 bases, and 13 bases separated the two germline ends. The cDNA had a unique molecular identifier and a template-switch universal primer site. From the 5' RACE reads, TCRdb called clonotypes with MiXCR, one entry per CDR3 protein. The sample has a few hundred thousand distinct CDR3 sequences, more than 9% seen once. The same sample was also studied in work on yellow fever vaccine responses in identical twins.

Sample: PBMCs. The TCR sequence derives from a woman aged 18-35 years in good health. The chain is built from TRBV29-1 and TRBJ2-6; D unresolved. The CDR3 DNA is TGCAGCGCCCAAGACTCTAACTCTGGGGCCAACGTCCTGACTTTC. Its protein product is CSAQDSNSGANVLTF.